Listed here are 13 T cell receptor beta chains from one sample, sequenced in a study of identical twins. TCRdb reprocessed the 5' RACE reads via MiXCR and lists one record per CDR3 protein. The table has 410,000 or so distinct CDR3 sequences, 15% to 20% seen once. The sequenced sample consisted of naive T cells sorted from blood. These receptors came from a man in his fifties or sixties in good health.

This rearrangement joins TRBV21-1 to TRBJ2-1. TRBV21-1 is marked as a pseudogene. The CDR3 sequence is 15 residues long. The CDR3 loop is CASSKGNRPYNEQFF. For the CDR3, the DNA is TGTGCCAGCAGCAAAGGGAATCGCCCCTACAATGAGCAGTTCTTC.

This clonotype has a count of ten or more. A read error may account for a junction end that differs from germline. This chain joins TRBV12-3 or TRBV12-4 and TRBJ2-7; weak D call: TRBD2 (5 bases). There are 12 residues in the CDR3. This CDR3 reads CASSLTGDEQYF. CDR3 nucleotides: TGCGCCAGCAGCTTAACCGGGGACGAGCAGTACTTC.

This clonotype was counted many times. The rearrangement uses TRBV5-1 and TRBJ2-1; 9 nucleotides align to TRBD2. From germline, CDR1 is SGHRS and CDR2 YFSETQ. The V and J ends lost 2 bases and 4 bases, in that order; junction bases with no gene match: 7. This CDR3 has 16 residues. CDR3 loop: CASSFQASGAYNEQFF. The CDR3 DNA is TGCGCCAGCAGCTTTCAGGCTAGCGGGGCGTACAATGAGCAGTTCTTC.

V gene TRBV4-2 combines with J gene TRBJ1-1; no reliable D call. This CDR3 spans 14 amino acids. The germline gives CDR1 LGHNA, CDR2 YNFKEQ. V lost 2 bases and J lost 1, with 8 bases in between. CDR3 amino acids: CASSQTWGNTEAFF. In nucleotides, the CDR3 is TGTGCCAGCAGCCAAACGTGGGGGAACACTGAAGCTTTCTTT.

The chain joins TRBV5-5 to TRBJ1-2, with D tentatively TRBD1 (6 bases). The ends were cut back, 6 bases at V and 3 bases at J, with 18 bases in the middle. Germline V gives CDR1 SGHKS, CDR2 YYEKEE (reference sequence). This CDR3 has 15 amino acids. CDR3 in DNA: TGTGCCAGCACCGCTTTGGGCCAGGGGTACTATGGCTACACCTTC. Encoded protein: CASTALGQGYYGYTF.

CDR3 sequence (DNA): TGTGCCAGCGGAACTCGGGGGGGGTCGAACACCGGGGAGCTGTTTTTT. Translated, it gives CASGTRGGSNTGELFF. The rearrangement links TRBV7-8 to TRBJ2-2; 8 bases are a match to TRBD2. CDR1 is SGHVS, CDR2 FQNEAQ, per germline. The CDR3 extends over 16 amino acids. V lost 8 bases and J lost 0; bases outside the gene matches: 8.

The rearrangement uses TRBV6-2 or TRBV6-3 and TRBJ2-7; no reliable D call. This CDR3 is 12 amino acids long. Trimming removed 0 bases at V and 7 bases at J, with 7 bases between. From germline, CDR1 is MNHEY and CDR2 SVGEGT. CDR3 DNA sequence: TGTGCCAGCAGTTACTCGACTGGGGAGCAGTACTTC. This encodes CASSYSTGEQYF.

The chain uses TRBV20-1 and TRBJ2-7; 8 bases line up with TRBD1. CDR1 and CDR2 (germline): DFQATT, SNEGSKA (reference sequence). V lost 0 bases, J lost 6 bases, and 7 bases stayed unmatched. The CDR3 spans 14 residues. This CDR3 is CSARDRTGIGEQYF. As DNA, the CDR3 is TGCAGTGCTAGAGACCGGACAGGGATAGGCGAGCAGTACTTC.

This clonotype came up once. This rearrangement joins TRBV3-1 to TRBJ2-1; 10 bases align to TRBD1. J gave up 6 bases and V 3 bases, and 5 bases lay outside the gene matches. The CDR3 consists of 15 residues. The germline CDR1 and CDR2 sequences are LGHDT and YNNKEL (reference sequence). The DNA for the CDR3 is TGTGCCAGCAGCCAGGGGACAGGGGATATCAATGAGCAGTTCTTC. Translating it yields CASSQGTGDINEQFF.

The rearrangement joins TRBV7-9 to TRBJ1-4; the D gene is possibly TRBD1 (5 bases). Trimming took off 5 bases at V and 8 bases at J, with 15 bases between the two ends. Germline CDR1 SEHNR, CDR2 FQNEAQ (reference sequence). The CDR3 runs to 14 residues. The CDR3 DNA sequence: TGTGCCAGCAGCACGGGACCCCTGGGGGAAAAACTGTTTTTT. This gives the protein CASSTGPLGEKLFF.

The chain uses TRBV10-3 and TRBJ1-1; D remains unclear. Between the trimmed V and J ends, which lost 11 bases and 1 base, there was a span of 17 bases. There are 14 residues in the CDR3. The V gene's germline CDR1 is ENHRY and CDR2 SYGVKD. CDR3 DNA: TGTGCCGTCGGAGAGCGAGTGGGGAACACTGAAGCTTTCTTT. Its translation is CAVGERVGNTEAFF.

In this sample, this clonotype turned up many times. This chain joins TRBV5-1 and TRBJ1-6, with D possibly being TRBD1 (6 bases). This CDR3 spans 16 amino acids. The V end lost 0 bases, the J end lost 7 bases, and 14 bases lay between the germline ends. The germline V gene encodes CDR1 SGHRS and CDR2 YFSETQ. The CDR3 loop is CASSLDGRGENSPLHF. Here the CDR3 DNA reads TGCGCCAGCAGCTTGGACGGGAGGGGGGAGAATTCACCCCTCCACTTT.

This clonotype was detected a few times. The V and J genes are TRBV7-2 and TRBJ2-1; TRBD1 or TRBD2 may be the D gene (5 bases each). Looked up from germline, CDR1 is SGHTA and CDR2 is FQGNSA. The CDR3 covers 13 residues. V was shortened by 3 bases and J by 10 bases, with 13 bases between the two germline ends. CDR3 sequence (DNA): TGTGCCAGCAGCTTGCGTGGGGGAGAAGAGCAGTTCTTC. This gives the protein CASSLRGGEEQFF.